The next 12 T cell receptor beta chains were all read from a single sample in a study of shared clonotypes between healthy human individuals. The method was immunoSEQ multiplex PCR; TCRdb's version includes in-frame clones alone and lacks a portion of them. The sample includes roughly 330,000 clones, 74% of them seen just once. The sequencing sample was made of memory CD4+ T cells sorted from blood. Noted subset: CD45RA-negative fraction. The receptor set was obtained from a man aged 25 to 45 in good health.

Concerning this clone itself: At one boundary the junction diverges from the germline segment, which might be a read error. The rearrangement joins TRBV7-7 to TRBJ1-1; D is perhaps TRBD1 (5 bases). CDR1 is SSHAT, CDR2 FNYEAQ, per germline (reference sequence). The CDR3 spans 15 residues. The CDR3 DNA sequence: TGTGCTAGCAGTCCGGACACCCTCTGGGGAGGTGAAGCTTTCTTT. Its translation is CASSPDTLWGGEAFF.

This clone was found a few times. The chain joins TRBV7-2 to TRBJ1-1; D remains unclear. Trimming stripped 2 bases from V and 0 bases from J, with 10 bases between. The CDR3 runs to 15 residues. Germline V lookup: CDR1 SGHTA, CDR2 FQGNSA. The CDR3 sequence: CASSLWSPVNTEAFF. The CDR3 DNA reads TGTGCCAGCAGCTTATGGTCGCCCGTGAACACTGAAGCTTTCTTT.

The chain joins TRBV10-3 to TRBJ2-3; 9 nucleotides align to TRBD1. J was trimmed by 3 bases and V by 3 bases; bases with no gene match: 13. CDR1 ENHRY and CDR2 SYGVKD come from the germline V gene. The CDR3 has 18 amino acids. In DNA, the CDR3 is TGTGCCATCAGTGACTCAGTGTTAGGACAGGGGAGGACAGATACGCAGTATTTT. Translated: CAISDSVLGQGRTDTQYF.

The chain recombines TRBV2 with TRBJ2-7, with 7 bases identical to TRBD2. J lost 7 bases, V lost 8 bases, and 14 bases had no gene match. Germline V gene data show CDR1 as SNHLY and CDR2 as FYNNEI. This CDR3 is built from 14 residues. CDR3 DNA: TGTGCCAGCCAGCTGGGCGGGGCCGGGAGGGAGCAGTACTTC. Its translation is CASQLGGAGREQYF.

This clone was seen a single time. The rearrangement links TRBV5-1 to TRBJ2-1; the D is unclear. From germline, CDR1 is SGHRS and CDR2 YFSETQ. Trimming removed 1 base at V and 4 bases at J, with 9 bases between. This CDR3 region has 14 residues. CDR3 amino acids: CASSLYVTYNEQFF. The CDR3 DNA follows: TGCGCCAGCAGCTTGTATGTGACTTACAATGAGCAGTTCTTC.

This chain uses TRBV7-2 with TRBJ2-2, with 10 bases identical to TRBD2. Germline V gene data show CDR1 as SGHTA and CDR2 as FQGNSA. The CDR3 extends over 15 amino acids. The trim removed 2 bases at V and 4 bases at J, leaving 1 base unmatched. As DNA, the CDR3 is TGTGCCAGCAGCTTATTAGCGGGAGGCACCGGGGAGCTGTTTTTT. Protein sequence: CASSLLAGGTGELFF.

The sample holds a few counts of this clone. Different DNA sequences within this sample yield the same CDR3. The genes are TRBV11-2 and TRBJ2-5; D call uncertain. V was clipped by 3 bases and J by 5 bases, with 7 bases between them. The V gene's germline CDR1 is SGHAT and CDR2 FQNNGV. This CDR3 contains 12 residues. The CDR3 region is CASSLVAETQYF. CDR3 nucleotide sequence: TGTGCCAGCAGCTTGGTGGCGGAGACCCAGTACTTC.

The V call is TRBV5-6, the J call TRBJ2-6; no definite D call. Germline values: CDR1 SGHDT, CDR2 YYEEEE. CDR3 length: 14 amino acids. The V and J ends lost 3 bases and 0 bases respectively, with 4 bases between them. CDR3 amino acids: CASSSSSGANVLTF. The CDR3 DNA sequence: TGTGCCAGCAGCTCGAGCTCTGGGGCCAACGTCCTGACTTTC.

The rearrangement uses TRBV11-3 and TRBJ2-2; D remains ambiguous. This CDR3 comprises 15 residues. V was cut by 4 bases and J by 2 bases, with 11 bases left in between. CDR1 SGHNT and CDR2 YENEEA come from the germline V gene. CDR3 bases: TGTGCCAGCAGCTACCCGTTGGGCAACACCGGGGAGCTGTTTTTT. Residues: CASSYPLGNTGELFF.

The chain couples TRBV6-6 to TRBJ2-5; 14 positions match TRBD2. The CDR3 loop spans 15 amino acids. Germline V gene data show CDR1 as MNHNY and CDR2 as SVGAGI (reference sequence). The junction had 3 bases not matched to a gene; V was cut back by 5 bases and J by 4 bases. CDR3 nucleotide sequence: TGTGCCAGCAGTAGGACTAGCGGGAGGTCAGAGACCCAGTACTTC. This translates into CASSRTSGRSETQYF.

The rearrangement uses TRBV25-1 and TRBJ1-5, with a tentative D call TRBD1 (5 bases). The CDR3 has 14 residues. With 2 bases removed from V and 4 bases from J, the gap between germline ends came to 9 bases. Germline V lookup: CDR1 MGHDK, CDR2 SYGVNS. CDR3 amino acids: CASSEGGGNQPQHF. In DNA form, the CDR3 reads TGTGCCAGCAGTGAAGGGGGGGGTAATCAGCCCCAGCATTTT.

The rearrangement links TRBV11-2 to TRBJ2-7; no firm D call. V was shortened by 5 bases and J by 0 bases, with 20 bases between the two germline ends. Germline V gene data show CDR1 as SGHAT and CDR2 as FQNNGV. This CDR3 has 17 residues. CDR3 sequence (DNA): TGTGCCAGCAGCCCTAACCTGGGGTATTACGACTCCTACGAGCAGTACTTC. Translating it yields CASSPNLGYYDSYEQYF.